This TCR beta chain was captured by sequencing in a study of blood T cell repertoires in COVID-19. In the study overall: COVID-19 samples collected from the United States, Italy and Spain covered acute and convalescent phases. PBMCs, B-cell-depleted T cells, or T cells provided the cDNA or gDNA that made up the material.

The CDR3 contains 15 residues. Authors' data handling: Amplification with reference gene primers provided the estimates of nucleated cell counts. Data came from immunoSEQ multiplex PCR; TCRdb stores just in-frame clones and leaves some out. V, J and clone size derive from that table, while D and trimming were established from the DNA sequence. The sample contains 150,000 to 200,000 clones, 70% to 85% of which appear only once. The genes are TRBV21-1 and TRBJ1-5; TRBD1 is the table's D call, not checked against the DNA. TRBV21-1 is termed a pseudogene. Sequencing input: peripheral blood. This receptor was taken from a human donor with acute or convalescent COVID-19. The donor label of this sample is uncertain. The CDR3 sequence is CASSGTGYSNQPQHF. The DNA of the CDR3 is TGTGCCAGCAGCGGGACAGGATATAGCAATCAGCCCCAGCATTTT.